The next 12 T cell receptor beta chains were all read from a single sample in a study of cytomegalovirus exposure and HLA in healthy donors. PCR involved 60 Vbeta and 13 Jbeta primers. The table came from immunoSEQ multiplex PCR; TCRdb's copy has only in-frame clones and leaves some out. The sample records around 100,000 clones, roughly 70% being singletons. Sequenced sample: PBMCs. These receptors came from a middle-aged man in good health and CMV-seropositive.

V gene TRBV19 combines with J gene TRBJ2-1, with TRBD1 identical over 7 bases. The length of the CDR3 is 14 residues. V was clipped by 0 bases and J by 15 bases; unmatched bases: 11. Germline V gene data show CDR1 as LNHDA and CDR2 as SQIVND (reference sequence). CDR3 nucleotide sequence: TGTGCCAGTAGTATAGATCTAGGGACAGCCCTACTGTTCTTC. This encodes CASSIDLGTALLFF.

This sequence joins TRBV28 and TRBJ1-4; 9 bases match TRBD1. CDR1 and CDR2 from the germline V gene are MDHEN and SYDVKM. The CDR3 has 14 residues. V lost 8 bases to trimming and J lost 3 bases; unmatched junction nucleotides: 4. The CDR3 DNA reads TGTGCCAGCGGGGACAGGGCGGCTAATGAAAAACTGTTTTTT. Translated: CASGDRAANEKLFF.

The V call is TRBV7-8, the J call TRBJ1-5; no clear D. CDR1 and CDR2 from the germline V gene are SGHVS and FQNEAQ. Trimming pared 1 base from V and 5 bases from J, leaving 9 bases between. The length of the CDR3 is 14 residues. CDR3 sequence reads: CASSLDLVYQPQHF. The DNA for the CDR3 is TGTGCCAGCAGCTTAGATTTAGTTTATCAGCCCCAGCATTTT. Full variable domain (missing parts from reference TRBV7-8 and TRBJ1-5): GAGVSQSPRYKVAKRGQDVALRCDPISGHVSLFWYQQALGQGPEFLTYFQNEAQLDKSGLPSDRFFAERPEGSVSTLKIQRTQQEDSAVYLCASSLDLVYQPQHFGDGTRLSIL.

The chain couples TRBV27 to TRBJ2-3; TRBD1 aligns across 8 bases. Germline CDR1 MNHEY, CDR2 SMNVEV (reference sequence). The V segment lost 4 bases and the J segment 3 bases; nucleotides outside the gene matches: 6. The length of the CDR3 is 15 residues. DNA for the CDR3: TGTGCCAGCAGTTCTCTCAGGGGGCTGACAGATACGCAGTATTTT. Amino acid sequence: CASSSLRGLTDTQYF.

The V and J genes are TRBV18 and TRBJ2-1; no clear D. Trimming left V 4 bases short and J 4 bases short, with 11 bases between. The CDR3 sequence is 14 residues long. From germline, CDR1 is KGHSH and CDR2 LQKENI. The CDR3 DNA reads TGTGCCAGCTCACTAGGTGGAGATTACAATGAGCAGTTCTTC. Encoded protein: CASSLGGDYNEQFF.

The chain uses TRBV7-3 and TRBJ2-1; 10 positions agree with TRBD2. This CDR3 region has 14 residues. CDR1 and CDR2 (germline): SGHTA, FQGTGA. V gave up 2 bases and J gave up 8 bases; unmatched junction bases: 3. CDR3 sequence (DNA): TGTGCCAGCAGCTTAGGGACTAGCGAAGATGAGCAGTTCTTC. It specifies CASSLGTSEDEQFF.

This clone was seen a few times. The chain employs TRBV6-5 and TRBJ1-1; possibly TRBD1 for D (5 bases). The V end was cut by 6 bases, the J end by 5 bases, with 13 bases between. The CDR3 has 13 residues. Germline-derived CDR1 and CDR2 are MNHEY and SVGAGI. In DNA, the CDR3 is TGTGCCAGCAGCTTTCAACCAGGGACTGAAGCTTTCTTT. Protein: CASSFQPGTEAFF.

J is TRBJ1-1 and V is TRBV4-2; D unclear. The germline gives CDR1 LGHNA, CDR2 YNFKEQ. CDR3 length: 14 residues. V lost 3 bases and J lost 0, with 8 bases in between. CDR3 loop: CASSQLTLNTEAFF. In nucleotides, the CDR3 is TGTGCCAGCAGCCAGCTGACATTGAACACTGAAGCTTTCTTT.

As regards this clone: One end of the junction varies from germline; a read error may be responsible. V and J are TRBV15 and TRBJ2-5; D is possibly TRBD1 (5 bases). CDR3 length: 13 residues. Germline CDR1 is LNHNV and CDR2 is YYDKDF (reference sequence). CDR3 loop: CATSRDLVTGPDF. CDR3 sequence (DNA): TGTGCCACCAGCAGAGATCTTGTTACAGGACCGGACTTC.

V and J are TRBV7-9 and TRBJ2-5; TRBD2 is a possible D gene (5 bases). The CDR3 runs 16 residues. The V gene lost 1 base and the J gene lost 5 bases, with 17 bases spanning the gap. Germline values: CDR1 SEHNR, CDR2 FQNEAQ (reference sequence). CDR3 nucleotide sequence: TGTGCCAGCAGCTTAGTTGGGCTAGCAGGCGGTGAGACCCAGTACTTC. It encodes CASSLVGLAGGETQYF. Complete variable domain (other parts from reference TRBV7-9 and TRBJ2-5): DTGVSQNPRHKITKRGQNVTFRCDPISEHNRLYWYRQTLGQGPEFLTYFQNEAQLEKSRLLSDRFSAERPKGSFSTLEIQRTEQGDSAMYLCASSLVGLAGGETQYFGPGTRLLVL.

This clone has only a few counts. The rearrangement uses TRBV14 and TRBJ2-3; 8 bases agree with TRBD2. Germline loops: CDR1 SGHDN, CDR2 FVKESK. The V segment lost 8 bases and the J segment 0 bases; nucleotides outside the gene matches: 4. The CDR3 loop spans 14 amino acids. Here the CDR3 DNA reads TGTGCCAGCCGACTAGCGCTTAGCACAGATACGCAGTATTTT. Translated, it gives CASRLALSTDTQYF.

CDR3 protein: CASSSGSGTGPYGYTF. The CDR3 nucleotides are TGTGCCAGCAGCTCGGGCTCCGGGACAGGGCCCTATGGCTACACCTTC. This chain connects TRBV13 to TRBJ1-2, with 9 bases identical to TRBD1. CDR1 is PRHDT, CDR2 FYEKMQ, per germline (reference sequence). This CDR3 has 16 residues. V gave up 4 bases and J gave up 4 bases; unmatched junction bases: 10.